The clone carrying this T cell receptor beta chain was observed at least ten times. As yet, its antigen is unknown. TCRdb itself ran the PCR reads through MiXCR, one entry per CDR3 protein. The sample includes 55,000 to 75,000 distinct CDR3 sequences, approximately 17% of them seen just once. CDR3 length: 13 residues. V shed 6 bases, J shed 4 bases, and the junction held 6 bases outside the gene matches. Germline V gene sequence: CDR1 MDHEN, CDR2 SYDVKM. This entry is derived from a study of molecular identifiers for immune sequencing clone quantification. Broader study findings: Identical barcode-sharing TCR molecules could lead to underestimated sizes for highly expanded clones.

The rearrangement joins TRBV28 to TRBJ2-7, with 7 bases lining up with TRBD1. The sequence was obtained from a human donor in good health. Some libraries in this study had Jurkat cell RNA spiked in. The source material was naive CD8+ T cells from blood, with Jurkat cell RNA spiked in. Subset denoted: FACS-sorted CD8+CD4-CCR7+CD45RA+ naive T cells. The CDR3 region is CASRTGQQYEQYF. CDR3 coding DNA: TGTGCCAGCAGGACGGGACAGCAGTACGAGCAGTACTTC. The complete variable domain, with remaining parts taken from reference TRBV28 and TRBJ2-7, reads DVKVTQSSRYLVKRTGEKVFLECVQDMDHENMFWYRQDPGLGLRLIYFSYDVKMKEKGDIPEGYSVSREKKERFSLILESASTNQTSMYLCASRTGQQYEQYFGPGTRLTVT.